This T cell receptor beta chain was observed in a study of kidney transplant recipient with SARS-CoV-2 infection. TCRdb ran MiXCR on the reads and lists one entry per CDR3 protein. The table lists approximately 250,000 distinct CDR3 sequences, roughly 26% of them singletons, with roughly 7% in the top ten. This clonotype was found many times. V was clipped by 6 bases and J by 3 bases; unmatched bases: 5. Germline V gene lookup returns CDR1 DFQATT and CDR2 SNEGSKA (reference sequence). The CDR3 runs to 13 residues. Sequences were derived from a blood sample, sampled at baseline and on roughly day 110 from a kidney transplant recipient. The chain has TRBV20-1 and TRBJ2-7; 10 bases map to TRBD2. The source of this sequence is a male patient between 25 and 40 years old who had COVID-19 and was a kidney transplant recipient. Part of the T cells may come from the graft donor. The DNA for the CDR3 is TGCAGTGCAATCGGACTAGCGGACTACGAGCAGTACTTC. Its protein product is CSAIGLADYEQYF.